A single T cell receptor beta chain is shown here with its context. The protocol was immunoSEQ multiplex PCR, while the TCRdb copy is restricted to in-frame clones and leaves out a portion. The table shows 55,000 to 70,000 clones, with more than 75% occurring only once. The data are from a study of blood T cell repertoires in COVID-19. This receptor was obtained from a woman in her fifties or sixties with acute or convalescent COVID-19. Sequenced material: peripheral blood.

The CDR3 sequence is CASSLRLAGGETQYF. The CDR3 nucleotides are TGCGCCAGCAGCCTTCGATTAGCGGGGGGAGAGACCCAGTACTTC. The chain is built from TRBV4-1 and TRBJ2-5; 10 bases fit TRBD2. The junction had 6 bases not matched to a gene; V was cut back by 4 bases and J by 4 bases. Germline assignment: CDR1 MGHRA and CDR2 YSYEKL. CDR3 length equals 15 residues.